This T cell receptor beta chain stems from a study of T cell changes during pregnancy in multiple sclerosis. Sequenced by immunoSEQ multiplex PCR; TCRdb stores in-frame clones only, minus some. The sample includes 60,000 to 85,000 clones, just over 90% of them seen just once. J lost 7 bases, V lost 1 base, and 5 bases had no gene match. CDR3 length: 15 residues. Germline CDR1 is MDHEN and CDR2 is SYDVKM. The receptor's source is a female donor in good health, enrolled as a control in a pregnancy study. The rearrangement links TRBV28 to TRBJ2-2, with TRBD1 matching 8 bases. The material sequenced was peripheral blood, taken in the second trimester of pregnancy. The CDR3 loop is CASSLLGQVIGELFF. DNA of the CDR3: TGTGCCAGCAGTTTATTGGGACAGGTGATCGGGGAGCTGTTTTTT.